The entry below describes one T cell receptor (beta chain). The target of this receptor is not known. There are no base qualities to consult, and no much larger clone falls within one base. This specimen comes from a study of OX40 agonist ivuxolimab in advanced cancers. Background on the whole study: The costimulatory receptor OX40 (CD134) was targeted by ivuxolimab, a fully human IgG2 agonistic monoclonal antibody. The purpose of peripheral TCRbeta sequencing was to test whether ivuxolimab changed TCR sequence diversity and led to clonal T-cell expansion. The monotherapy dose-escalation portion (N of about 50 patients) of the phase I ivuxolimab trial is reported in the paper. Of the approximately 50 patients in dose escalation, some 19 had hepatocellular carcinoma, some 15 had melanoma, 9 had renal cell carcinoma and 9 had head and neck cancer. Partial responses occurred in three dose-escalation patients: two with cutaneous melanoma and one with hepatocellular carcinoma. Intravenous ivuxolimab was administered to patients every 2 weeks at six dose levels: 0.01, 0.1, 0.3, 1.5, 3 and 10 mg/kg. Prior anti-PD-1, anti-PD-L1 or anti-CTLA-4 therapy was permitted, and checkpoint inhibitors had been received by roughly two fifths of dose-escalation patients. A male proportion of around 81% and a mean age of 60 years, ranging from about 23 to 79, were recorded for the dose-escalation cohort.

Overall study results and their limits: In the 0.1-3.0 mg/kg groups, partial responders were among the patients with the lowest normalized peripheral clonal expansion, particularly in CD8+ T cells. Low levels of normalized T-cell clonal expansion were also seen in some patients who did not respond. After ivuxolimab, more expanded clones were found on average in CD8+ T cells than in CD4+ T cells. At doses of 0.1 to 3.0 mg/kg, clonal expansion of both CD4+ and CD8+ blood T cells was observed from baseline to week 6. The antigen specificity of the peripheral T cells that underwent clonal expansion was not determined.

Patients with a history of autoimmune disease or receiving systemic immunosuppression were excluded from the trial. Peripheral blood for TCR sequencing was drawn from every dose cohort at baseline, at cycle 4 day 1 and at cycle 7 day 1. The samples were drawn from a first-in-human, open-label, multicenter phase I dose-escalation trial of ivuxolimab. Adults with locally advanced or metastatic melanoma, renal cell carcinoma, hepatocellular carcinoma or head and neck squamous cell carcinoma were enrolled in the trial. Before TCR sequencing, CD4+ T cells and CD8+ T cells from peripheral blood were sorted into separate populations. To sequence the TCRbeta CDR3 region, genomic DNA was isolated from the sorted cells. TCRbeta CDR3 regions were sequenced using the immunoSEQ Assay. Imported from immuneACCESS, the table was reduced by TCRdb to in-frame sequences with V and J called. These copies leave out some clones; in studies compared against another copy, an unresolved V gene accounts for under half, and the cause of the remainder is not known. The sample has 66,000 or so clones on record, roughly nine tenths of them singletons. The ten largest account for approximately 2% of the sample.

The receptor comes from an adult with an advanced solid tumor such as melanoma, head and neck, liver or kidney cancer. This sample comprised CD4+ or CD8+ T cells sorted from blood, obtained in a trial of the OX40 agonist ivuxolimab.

Here the CDR3 is given as CSARPEAFF. The DNA is as follows: TGCAGTGCTAGACCCGAAGCTTTCTTT. Recombination linked TRBV20-1 to TRBJ1-1; no confident D gene assignment can be made. The cysteine opens and the phenylalanine closes a CDR3 of 9 amino acids. Only the CDR3 region is kept as DNA, spanning 27 bases read in frame from base 1. Trimming removed 2 bases from V and 8 bases from J, leaving 3 bases between the germline ends. Reading the germline V gene (reference sequence) gives CDR1 DFQATT and CDR2 SNEGSKA.